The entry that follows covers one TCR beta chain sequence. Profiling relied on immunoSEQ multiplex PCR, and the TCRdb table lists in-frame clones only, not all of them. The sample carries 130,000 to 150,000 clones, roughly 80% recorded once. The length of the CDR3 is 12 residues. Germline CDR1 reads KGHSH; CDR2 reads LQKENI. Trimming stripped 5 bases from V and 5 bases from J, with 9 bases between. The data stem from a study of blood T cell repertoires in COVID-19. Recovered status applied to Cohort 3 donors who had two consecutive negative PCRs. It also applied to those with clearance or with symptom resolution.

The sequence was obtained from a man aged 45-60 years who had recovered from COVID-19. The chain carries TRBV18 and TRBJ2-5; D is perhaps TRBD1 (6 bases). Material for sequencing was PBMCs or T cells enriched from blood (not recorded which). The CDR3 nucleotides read TGTGCCAGCTCAGGGACATTGGAGACCCAGTACTTC. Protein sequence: CASSGTLETQYF.